These 19 T cell receptor beta chains were all obtained from the same sample, sequenced in a study of blood T cell repertoires in COVID-19. This table comes from immunoSEQ multiplex PCR, and its TCRdb copy is limited to in-frame clones, with some not included. The sample includes 98,000 or so clones, less than 75% of them seen just once. Sequences were obtained from peripheral blood. These receptors originate from a woman aged 40 to 49 with acute or convalescent COVID-19.

The table lists this clone with a few counts. CDR3: CAISEILDSPLHF. CDR3 sequence (DNA): TGTGCCATCAGTGAGATTCTTGATTCACCCCTCCACTTT. The chain uses TRBV10-3 and TRBJ1-6, with no clear D. The length of the CDR3 is 13 residues. Looked up from germline, CDR1 is ENHRY and CDR2 is SYGVKD. V was trimmed by 2 bases and J by 8 bases, leaving 7 bases between them.

For this clone: One junction end disagrees with the germline gene, perhaps due to a read error. The chain combines TRBV5-1 with TRBJ1-1; D is unclear. Germline V gene lookup returns CDR1 SGHRS and CDR2 YFSETQ. The CDR3 totals 13 residues. The CDR3 reads CAGSLSMNTEAFF. The CDR3 nucleotides read TGCGCCGGCAGTCTGTCTATGAACACTGAAGCTTTCTTT.

V and J are TRBV6-5 and TRBJ1-1, with D possibly matching TRBD1 (6 bases). The V end was cut by 0 bases, the J end by 7 bases, with 15 bases between. The germline gives CDR1 MNHEY, CDR2 SVGAGI. The CDR3 length is 15 residues. The DNA for the CDR3 is TGTGCCAGCAGTTACTCGAATTTGGGGGCGTATGAAGCTTTCTTT. Protein product: CASSYSNLGAYEAFF.

The genes are TRBV5-5 and TRBJ1-1; the D is unclear. Germline-derived CDR1 and CDR2 are SGHKS and YYEKEE (reference sequence). This CDR3 has 16 amino acids. Trimming removed 0 bases from V and 0 bases from J, with 12 bases in between. The CDR3 loop is CASSLGLDSLNTEAFF. The CDR3 coding sequence is TGTGCCAGCAGCTTGGGACTCGATAGTCTGAACACTGAAGCTTTCTTT.

This clone showed up just a few times. The V gene is TRBV5-6, the J gene TRBJ2-7; D is perhaps TRBD2 (5 bases). Trimming left V 4 bases short and J 3 bases short, with 23 bases between. CDR1 and CDR2 (germline): SGHDT, YYEEEE. The CDR3 spans 17 residues. The CDR3 DNA sequence: TGTGCCAGCAGCAGACTGGACGGGAACGGAGGCGGCTACGAGCAGTACTTC. Its protein product is CASSRLDGNGGGYEQYF. The full variable domain, in which reference TRBV5-6 and TRBJ2-7 provide the parts outside the CDR3, is DAGVTQSPTHLIKTRGQQVTLRCSPKSGHDTVSWYQQALGQGPQFIFQYYEEEERQRGNFPDRFSGHQFPNYSSELNVNALLLGDSALYLCASSRLDGNGGGYEQYFGPGTRLTVT.

Remarks on this clone: Other DNA sequences in this sample translate to the same CDR3. The gene calls are TRBV4-3 and TRBJ2-2, with D perhaps TRBD2 (6 bases). Trimming removed 0 bases from V and 4 bases from J, with 6 bases in between. The germline CDR1 and CDR2 sequences are LGHNA and YSLEER. The CDR3 loop spans 14 amino acids. In nucleotides, the CDR3 is TGCGCCAGCAGCCAAGAGGGGGGCACCGGGGAGCTGTTTTTT. Translation: CASSQEGGTGELFF.

The chain combines TRBV11-2 with TRBJ2-1; TRBD1 aligns across 7 bases. The CDR3 has 13 residues. After removal of 5 bases from V and 5 bases from J, the junction contained 3 bases not matched to a gene. Looked up from germline, CDR1 is SGHAT and CDR2 is FQNNGV. The CDR3 loop is CASSPTGNNEQFF. Written as DNA, the CDR3 is TGTGCCAGCAGCCCGACAGGGAACAATGAGCAGTTCTTC.

This chain links TRBV7-7 with TRBJ2-7, with 12 bases aligning to TRBD1. The V gene end was trimmed by 5 bases and the J gene end by 7 bases; junction bases not matched to a gene: 12. The germline V gene has CDR1 SSHAT and CDR2 FNYEAQ (reference sequence). CDR3 length: 16 residues. CDR3 amino acids: CASSPEPGQGAGEQYF. CDR3 DNA: TGTGCCAGCAGCCCCGAACCGGGACAGGGGGCTGGGGAGCAGTACTTC.

The genes are TRBV6-5 and TRBJ1-1, with TRBD1 matching 7 bases. The J segment lost 2 bases and the V segment lost 6 bases, leaving 9 bases of the junction unmatched. There are 15 residues in the CDR3. CDR1 and CDR2 (germline): MNHEY, SVGAGI. The CDR3 region is CASRKPGQLNTEAFF. CDR3 DNA sequence: TGTGCCAGCAGGAAGCCGGGACAGCTAAACACTGAAGCTTTCTTT.

The gene calls are TRBV5-3 and TRBJ2-2, with a weak D call TRBD2 (6 bases). TRBV5-3 is treated as an ORF (open reading frame) with a function not yet certain. V lost 0 bases to trimming and J lost 1 base, with 13 bases between them. The CDR3 runs 17 residues. The CDR3 region has the DNA TGTGCCAGAAGCTTGGTCGCAGGGAGGCAGAACACCGGGGAGCTGTTTTTT. Its protein product is CARSLVAGRQNTGELFF.

On this clone: Different DNA sequences within this sample yield the same CDR3. V usage is TRBV6-5 and J usage is TRBJ2-6; D unclear. Germline V gene sequence: CDR1 MNHEY, CDR2 SVGAGI. This CDR3 is built from 14 residues. The V end lost 8 bases, the J end lost 0 bases, and 8 bases lay between the germline ends. CDR3 in amino acids: CASERSSGANVLTF. CDR3 coding DNA: TGTGCCAGCGAGAGGAGCTCTGGGGCCAACGTCCTGACTTTC.

The genes are TRBV6-5 and TRBJ2-2; no firm D call. Trimming shortened V by 6 bases and J by 1 base, and 12 bases separated the two germline ends. The CDR3 has 15 residues. Germline V CDR1 and CDR2: MNHEY, SVGAGI. The CDR3 sequence: CASSTWAKNTGELFF. The CDR3, as DNA: TGTGCCAGCAGCACGTGGGCCAAGAACACCGGGGAGCTGTTTTTT.

V gene TRBV7-9 combines with J gene TRBJ2-5; 8 bases align to TRBD2. The CDR3 runs 13 residues. Germline V gives CDR1 SEHNR, CDR2 FQNEAQ (reference sequence). V was pared by 5 bases and J by 5 bases, with 4 bases of the junction left unmatched. CDR3 region: CASSRGLGETQYF. Here the CDR3 DNA reads TGTGCCAGCAGCCGGGGACTAGGGGAGACCCAGTACTTC. Filled out from reference TRBV7-9 and TRBJ2-5, the complete variable domain reads DTGVSQNPRHKITKRGQNVTFRCDPISEHNRLYWYRQTLGQGPEFLTYFQNEAQLEKSRLLSDRFSAERPKGSFSTLEIQRTEQGDSAMYLCASSRGLGETQYFGPGTRLLVL.

This chain uses TRBV6-2 or TRBV6-3 with TRBJ2-5; 10 bases align to TRBD2. V lost 2 bases to trimming and J lost 3 bases; unmatched junction nucleotides: 18. CDR3 length equals 20 residues. The germline CDR1 and CDR2 sequences are MNHEY and SVGEGT. The CDR3 sequence is CASSYPWLAGARSGKETQYF. The CDR3 DNA reads TGTGCCAGCAGTTACCCCTGGCTAGCGGGGGCCAGGTCGGGAAAAGAGACCCAGTACTTC.

The chain is built from TRBV18 and TRBJ2-3; 8 bases fit TRBD2. The CDR3 spans 16 residues. Germline CDR1 is KGHSH and CDR2 is LQKENI. The trim removed 0 bases at V and 4 bases at J, leaving 6 bases unmatched. The DNA of the CDR3 is TGTGCCAGCTCACCACCAGGTCTCGGGGGGGCAGATACGCAGTATTTT. Amino acid sequence: CASSPPGLGGADTQYF.

The CDR3 DNA reads TGTGCCAGCAGCCAAGTCCCCGGACCCCTCCACTTT. Protein sequence: CASSQVPGPLHF. The chain uses TRBV3-1 (or the pseudogene TRBV3-2) and TRBJ1-6; the D is unclear. Germline values: CDR1 LGHDT, CDR2 YNNKEL (reference sequence). Trimming took 1 base from V and 12 from J, leaving 7 bases between them. The CDR3 extends over 12 amino acids.

This chain uses TRBV7-3 with TRBJ2-2; the match to TRBD1 covers 9 bases. There are 19 residues in the CDR3. Trimming took 2 bases from V and 5 from J; bases not matched to a gene: 15. In germline, CDR1 is SGHTA, CDR2 FQGTGA. The CDR3 DNA sequence: TGTGCCAGCAGCTTAGACAAAAGATCCGGGACAGGGAAAACCGGGGAGCTGTTTTTT. Its translation is CASSLDKRSGTGKTGELFF. Drawing the rest from reference TRBV7-3 and TRBJ2-2, the complete variable domain is GAGVSQTPSNKVTEKGKYVELRCDPISGHTALYWYRQSLGQGPEFLIYFQGTGAADDSGLPNDRFFAVRPEGSVSTLKIQRTERGDSAVYLCASSLDKRSGTGKTGELFFGEGSRLTVL.

This chain links TRBV28 with TRBJ2-7; the D gene is possibly TRBD1 (6 bases). V dropped 7 bases and J dropped 3 bases, with 13 bases sitting between them. CDR1 MDHEN and CDR2 SYDVKM come from the germline V gene. The CDR3 has 13 amino acids. CDR3 sequence: CASNVNRDYEQYF. The CDR3 nucleotides are TGTGCCAGCAACGTCAACAGGGACTACGAGCAGTACTTC.

The sample holds one count of this clone. The chain joins TRBV5-1 to TRBJ1-2, with 9 bases that match TRBD1. Trimming at V came to 3 bases and at J to 4 bases, leaving 7 bases not matched to a gene. Germline CDR1 and CDR2: SGHRS and YFSETQ. This CDR3 region has 15 residues. Written as DNA, the CDR3 is TGCGCCAGCAGCTCCGAGGGGACAGGGATCTATGGCTACACCTTC. This encodes CASSSEGTGIYGYTF.